The 16 T cell receptor beta chains in this list originate from one sample, sequenced in a study of T cell repertoires in cytomegalovirus infection. TCRdb analysed the reads with MiXCR anew, one entry per CDR3 protein. The sample yields under 600,000 distinct CDR3 sequences, 16% seen once. The sample comprised CD8+ T cells from PBMCs. These receptors were obtained from a human donor in good health (CMV status not recorded). Some clones in this sample may be carry-over from other donors' samples.

This clonotype has ten or more counts. The chain employs TRBV2 and TRBJ2-1; 9 bases match TRBD2. Germline V gene data show CDR1 as SNHLY and CDR2 as FYNNEI. Losses at the gene ends were 4 bases for V and 2 bases for J; bases not matched to a gene: 3. CDR3 size: 15 residues. The CDR3 DNA sequence: TGTGCCAGCAGTGCGCTAGCGGGAACCTACAATGAGCAGTTCTTC. This gives the protein CASSALAGTYNEQFF.

This clonotype was observed once. This is likely a read error, given that the CDR3 carries no conserved phenylalanine or tryptophan at its end. Here the CDR3 reads CASSLVQGEAFL. For the CDR3, the DNA is TGTGCAAGCAGCTTAGTTCAGGGGGAAGCTTTCTTG. The chain employs TRBV7-8 and TRBJ1-1; D perhaps matches TRBD1 (6 bases). The CDR3 has 12 residues. Germline CDR1 reads SGHVS; CDR2 reads FQNEAQ.

This clonotype was seen ten or more times. This sequence joins TRBV27 and TRBJ2-7; tentative D call: TRBD1 (5 bases). V lost 4 bases to trimming and J lost 2 bases, with 18 bases between them. This CDR3 contains 16 residues. Per germline, CDR1 MNHEY and CDR2 SMNVEV (reference sequence). This chain's CDR3 is CASSSLLEGATYEQYF. In DNA form, the CDR3 reads TGTGCCAGCAGTTCCCTTCTCGAAGGGGCAACCTACGAGCAGTACTTC.

The table lists this clonotype with many counts. An end of the junction differs from the germline gene, which may be a read error. The gene calls are TRBV12-5 and TRBJ1-1, with 9 bases aligning to TRBD1. The CDR3 loop spans 14 amino acids. Per germline, CDR1 LGHNT and CDR2 FRNRAP. CDR3 amino acids: CASGFGTGNAEAFF. CDR3 sequence (DNA): TGTGCTAGTGGTTTCGGGACAGGGAACGCTGAAGCTTTCTTT.

This chain uses TRBV6-5 with TRBJ2-1; maybe TRBD2 (5 bases). The CDR3 is made up of 15 amino acids. V lost 4 bases to trimming and J lost 5 bases, with 15 bases between them. The germline CDR1 and CDR2 sequences are MNHEY and SVGAGI. The CDR3 DNA sequence: TGTGCCAGCAGTTTTGGACTCACGACCCACAATGAGCAGTTCTTC. The encoded protein is CASSFGLTTHNEQFF.

The chain employs TRBV5-8 and TRBJ1-2; D possibly corresponds to TRBD1 (5 bases). The V and J ends lost 6 bases and 1 base respectively, with 28 bases between them. Germline V CDR1 and CDR2: SGHTS, YDEGEE. This CDR3 is 19 amino acids long. The CDR3 reads CASTYLRSGVTAVNYGYTF. As DNA, the CDR3 is TGTGCCAGCACCTACTTGCGGTCCGGTGTGACAGCCGTTAACTATGGCTACACCTTC.

This clonotype was detected ten times or more. The chain carries TRBV11-2 and TRBJ1-1; D gene unclear. Germline assignment: CDR1 SGHAT and CDR2 FQNNGV. Trimming took 7 bases from V and 0 from J, leaving 9 bases between them. The CDR3 length is 13 residues. The CDR3 DNA is TGTGCCAGCAAGGGAAGACTGAACACTGAAGCTTTCTTT. Residues: CASKGRLNTEAFF. The full variable domain, completed using reference TRBV11-2 and TRBJ1-1, is EAGVAQSPRYKIIEKRQSVAFWCNPISGHATLYWYQQILGQGPKLLIQFQNNGVVDDSQLPKDRFSAERLKGVDSTLKIQPAKLEDSAVYLCASKGRLNTEAFFGQGTRLTVV.

The chain couples TRBV11-2 to TRBJ2-7, with D unclear. Trimming removed 1 base at V and 3 bases at J, with 28 bases between. The germline gives CDR1 SGHAT, CDR2 FQNNGV. CDR3 length: 20 residues. The CDR3 region is CASSLVVWSPGRSYNYEQYF. The CDR3 bases are TGTGCCAGCAGCTTAGTGGTGTGGTCGCCTGGCCGATCCTACAACTACGAGCAGTACTTC.

V is TRBV2 and J is TRBJ2-7; D call uncertain. This CDR3 region has 12 residues. Germline V lookup: CDR1 SNHLY, CDR2 FYNNEI. Trimming shortened V by 11 bases and J by 6 bases, and 17 bases separated the two germline ends. The CDR3 reads CAGLDRKTEQYF. CDR3 nucleotides: TGTGCCGGTTTGGACCGGAAGACCGAGCAGTACTTC.

The V call is TRBV7-9, the J call TRBJ2-5; D not certain. The V gene lost 2 bases and the J gene lost 1 base, with 11 bases spanning the gap. CDR3 size: 15 residues. Germline V gives CDR1 SEHNR, CDR2 FQNEAQ (reference sequence). This CDR3 reads CASSLKGRSQETQYF. The CDR3 DNA is TGTGCCAGCAGCTTAAAAGGCCGATCCCAAGAGACCCAGTACTTC.

This clonotype was counted many times. The chain couples TRBV6-2 or TRBV6-3 to TRBJ2-2; D call uncertain. With 4 bases removed from V and 0 bases from J, the gap between germline ends came to 18 bases. This CDR3 region has 18 residues. Germline lookup yields CDR1 MNHEY and CDR2 SVGEGT. CDR3 coding DNA: TGTGCCAGCAGTTCGAGAGGCCCTTACTTTTCGAACACCGGGGAGCTGTTTTTT. Encoded protein: CASSSRGPYFSNTGELFF.

This clonotype showed up many times. The chain carries TRBV7-9 and TRBJ2-5; D uncertain. Germline V CDR1 and CDR2: SEHNR, FQNEAQ (reference sequence). The CDR3 is made up of 15 amino acids. The V end was cut by 1 base, the J end by 5 bases, with 14 bases between. For the CDR3, the DNA is TGTGCCAGCAGCTTAGAAGTAGGGCACTCGGAGACCCAGTACTTC. It translates to CASSLEVGHSETQYF.

This clonotype was detected only a few times. V and J are TRBV7-9 and TRBJ1-3; D remains unclear. Germline V lookup: CDR1 SEHNR, CDR2 FQNEAQ (reference sequence). The CDR3 totals 13 residues. Trimming left V 5 bases short and J 0 bases short, with 5 bases between. The CDR3: CASSHSSGNTIYF. Here the CDR3 DNA reads TGTGCCAGCAGCCACTCCTCTGGAAACACCATATATTTT.

This clonotype was recorded at least ten times. V gene TRBV7-6 combines with J gene TRBJ2-7; D may correspond to TRBD1 or TRBD2 (6 bases each). V was clipped by 5 bases and J by 3 bases, with 17 bases between them. From germline, CDR1 is SGHVS and CDR2 FNYEAQ. The CDR3 is made up of 15 amino acids. The CDR3 spells CASSTPRGPHYEQYF. CDR3 coding DNA: TGTGCCAGCAGCACCCCCCGGGGGCCCCACTACGAGCAGTACTTC.

There are many counts of this clonotype. The rearrangement uses TRBV10-3 and TRBJ2-1, with D uncertain. The germline V and J ends were trimmed by 0 bases and 4 bases, with 16 bases remaining between them. Germline CDR1 reads ENHRY; CDR2 reads SYGVKD. The CDR3 consists of 17 residues. The chain's CDR3 is CAISESNPQVAYNEQFF. The CDR3 coding sequence is TGTGCCATCAGTGAGTCGAACCCACAAGTCGCATACAATGAGCAGTTCTTC.

This clonotype showed up many times. The chain links TRBV10-3 to TRBJ2-1; 12 bases agree with TRBD2. Germline CDR1 reads ENHRY; CDR2 reads SYGVKD. This CDR3 is 17 amino acids long. V was clipped by 1 base and J by 6 bases; unmatched bases: 7. The CDR3 sequence: CAISELPSGGATNEQFF. For the CDR3, the DNA is TGTGCCATCAGTGAGTTACCTAGCGGGGGGGCAACCAATGAGCAGTTCTTC.